This entry concerns a single T cell receptor (beta chain). Its target is unknown. The source of the sample is a study of T cell responses to AZD1222 COVID-19 vaccine. General study findings and limits: Spike-wide vaccine-associated CD4 TCRs dominated at 160-218 and 743-854. Most donors were white British and more were female, and clonal diversity was possibly underestimated. Unmutated variant regions reportedly attract nearly half of all spike-specific TCRs. Only after the peak T cell response were repertoires sampled.

The method was immunoSEQ multiplex PCR; TCRdb's version includes in-frame clones alone and lacks a portion of them. The table lists about 140,000 clones, more than 85% of them singletons, with about 3.7% in the top ten. Germline loops: CDR1 SGHVS, CDR2 FNYEAQ. V lost 5 bases, J lost 8 bases, and 11 bases stayed unmatched. The CDR3 covers 16 residues. The receptor was derived from an adult who received the AZD1222 COVID-19 vaccine. This chain joins TRBV7-6 and TRBJ1-4, with 10 bases matching TRBD1. The sequencing here drew on peripheral blood, taken 28 days after the second AZD1222 dose. For the CDR3, the DNA is TGTGCCAGCAGCCGGATCGGGGGACAGGGGTTCGAAAAACTGTTTTTT. Its protein product is CASSRIGGQGFEKLFF.